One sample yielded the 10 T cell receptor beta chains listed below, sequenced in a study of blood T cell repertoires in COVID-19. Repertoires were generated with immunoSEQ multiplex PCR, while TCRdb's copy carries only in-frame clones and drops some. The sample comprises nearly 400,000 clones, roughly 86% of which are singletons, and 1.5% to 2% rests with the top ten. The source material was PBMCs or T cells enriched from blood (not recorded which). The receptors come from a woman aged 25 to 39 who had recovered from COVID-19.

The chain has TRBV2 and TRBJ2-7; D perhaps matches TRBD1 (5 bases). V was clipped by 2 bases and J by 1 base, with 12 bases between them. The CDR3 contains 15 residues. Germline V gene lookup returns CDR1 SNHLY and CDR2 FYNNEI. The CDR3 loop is CASSEFAAGSYEQYF. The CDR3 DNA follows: TGTGCCAGCAGTGAATTTGCGGCAGGGTCCTACGAGCAGTACTTC.

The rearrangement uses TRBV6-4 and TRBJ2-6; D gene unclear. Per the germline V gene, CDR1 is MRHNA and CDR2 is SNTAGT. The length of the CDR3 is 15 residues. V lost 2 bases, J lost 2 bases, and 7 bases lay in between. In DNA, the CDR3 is TGTGCCAGCAGTGACACAATTGCTGGGGCCAACGTCCTGACTTTC. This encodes CASSDTIAGANVLTF.

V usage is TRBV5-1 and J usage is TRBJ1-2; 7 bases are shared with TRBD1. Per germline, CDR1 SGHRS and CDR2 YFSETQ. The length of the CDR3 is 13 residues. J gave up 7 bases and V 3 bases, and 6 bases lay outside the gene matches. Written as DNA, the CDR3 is TGCGCCAGCAGCTACGGGACAGTATTTGGCTACACCTTC. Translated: CASSYGTVFGYTF.

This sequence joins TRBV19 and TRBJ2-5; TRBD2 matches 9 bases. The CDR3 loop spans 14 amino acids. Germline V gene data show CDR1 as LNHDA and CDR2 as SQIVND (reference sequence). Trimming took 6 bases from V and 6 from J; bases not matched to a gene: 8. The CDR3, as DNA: TGTGCCAGTAGGAGTGGCGGGGGGGCTCAGACCCAGTACTTC. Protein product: CASRSGGGAQTQYF.

The CDR3 region is CASSQRDYNEQFF. CDR3 sequence (DNA): TGTGCCAGCAGCCAAAGAGACTACAATGAGCAGTTCTTC. The V call is TRBV4-2, the J call TRBJ2-1; D gene ambiguous. Trimming took 2 bases from V and 3 from J, leaving 5 bases between them. The germline gives CDR1 LGHNA, CDR2 YNFKEQ. The CDR3 sequence is 13 residues long.

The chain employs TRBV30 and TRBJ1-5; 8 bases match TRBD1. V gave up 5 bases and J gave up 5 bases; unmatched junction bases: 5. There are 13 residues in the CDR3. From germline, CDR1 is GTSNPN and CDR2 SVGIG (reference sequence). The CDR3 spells CAWGDRPDQPQHF. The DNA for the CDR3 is TGTGCCTGGGGGGACAGGCCCGATCAGCCCCAGCATTTT.

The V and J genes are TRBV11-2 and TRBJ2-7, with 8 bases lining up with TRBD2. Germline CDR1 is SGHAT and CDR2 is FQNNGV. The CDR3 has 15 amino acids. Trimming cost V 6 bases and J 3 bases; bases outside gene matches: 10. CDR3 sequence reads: CASSFGLADLYEQYF. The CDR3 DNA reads TGTGCCAGCAGTTTCGGACTAGCTGATCTCTACGAGCAGTACTTC.

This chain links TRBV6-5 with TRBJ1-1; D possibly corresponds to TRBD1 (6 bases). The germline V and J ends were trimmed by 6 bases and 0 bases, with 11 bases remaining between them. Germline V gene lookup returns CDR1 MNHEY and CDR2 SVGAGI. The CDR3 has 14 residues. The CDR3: CASSRDTMNTEAFF. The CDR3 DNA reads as TGTGCCAGCAGCCGGGACACCATGAACACTGAAGCTTTCTTT.

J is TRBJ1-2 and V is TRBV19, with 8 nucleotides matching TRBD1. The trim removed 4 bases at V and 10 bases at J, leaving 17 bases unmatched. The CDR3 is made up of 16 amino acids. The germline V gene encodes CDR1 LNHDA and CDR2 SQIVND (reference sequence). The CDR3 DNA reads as TGTGCCAGTAGTAGTGGGTGGGGAACCCTGGACAGGGACTACACCTTC. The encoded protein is CASSSGWGTLDRDYTF.

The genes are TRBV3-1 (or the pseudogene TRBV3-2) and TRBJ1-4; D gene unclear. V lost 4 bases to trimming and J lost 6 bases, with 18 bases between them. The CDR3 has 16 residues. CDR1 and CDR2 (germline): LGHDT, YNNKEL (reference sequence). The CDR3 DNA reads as TGTGCCAGCAGCCGTGAGCCCGGAAGTAGCGATGAAAAACTGTTTTTT. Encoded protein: CASSREPGSSDEKLFF.